The T cell receptor beta chain under discussion was sequenced for a study of long-term antiretroviral therapy in people with HIV. Findings and caveats of the study: Controls had broader CDR3 length ranges than HIV repertoires did. Even long-term ART left TRB diversity below transplant donor controls, despite gains.

Specimens held roughly 0.9-10 million cryopreserved PBMC prior to DNA extraction. Notes on this clone: The antigen remains undetermined.

Researchers ran immunoSEQ v3.0 at survey level. TCRdb keeps only in-frame clones here, not all; method: immunoSEQ multiplex PCR. Of just over 8,500 clones in the sample, roughly 78% are singletons; the top ten hold around a quarter. The CDR3 is 15 amino acids. CDR1 is SGHDN and CDR2 is FVKESK in the germline V gene. V lost 6 bases, J lost 2 bases, and 4 bases stayed unmatched. This receptor was identified in a man in his forties with HIV. The specimen comprised unsorted PBMCs, sampled 0.6 years before starting antiretroviral therapy. The chain recombines TRBV14 with TRBJ1-4; 9 bases are shared with TRBD1. The CDR3 loop is CASSSTGGTNEKLFF. The CDR3 DNA is TGTGCCAGCAGTAGTACAGGGGGCACTAATGAAAAACTGTTTTTT.